Included here is one T cell receptor beta chain sequence, with context. The participants were between about 18 and 90 years old and came from 24 US areas. Cohorts were based on clinical histories the participants reported. These data are taken from a study of blood T cell repertoires in COVID-19. Background on the study: Spain, Italy and the United States supplied samples that represented acute and convalescent COVID-19.

Germline CDR1 is MNHEY and CDR2 is SMNVEV (reference sequence). Trimming removed 5 bases from V and 0 bases from J, with 13 bases in between. The CDR3 is 15 amino acids. In the authors' methods: Estimation of nucleated cell counts relied on the amplification of reference gene primers. The repertoire was sequenced with immunoSEQ multiplex PCR; TCRdb's copy has only in-frame clones and lacks some. V and J calls and clone size are copied from that table; D and trimming were computed from the DNA. Of some 150,000 clones in the sample, approximately 87% were seen once. J is TRBJ2-5 and V is TRBV27; tentatively, D is TRBD2 (5 bases). The source is a woman aged 50 to 60 who had recovered from COVID-19. The specimen sequenced was PBMCs or T cells enriched from blood (not recorded which). The CDR3 sequence: CASSPRAVYQETQYF. The CDR3 coding sequence is TGTGCCAGCAGTCCCCGAGCGGTGTACCAAGAGACCCAGTACTTC.